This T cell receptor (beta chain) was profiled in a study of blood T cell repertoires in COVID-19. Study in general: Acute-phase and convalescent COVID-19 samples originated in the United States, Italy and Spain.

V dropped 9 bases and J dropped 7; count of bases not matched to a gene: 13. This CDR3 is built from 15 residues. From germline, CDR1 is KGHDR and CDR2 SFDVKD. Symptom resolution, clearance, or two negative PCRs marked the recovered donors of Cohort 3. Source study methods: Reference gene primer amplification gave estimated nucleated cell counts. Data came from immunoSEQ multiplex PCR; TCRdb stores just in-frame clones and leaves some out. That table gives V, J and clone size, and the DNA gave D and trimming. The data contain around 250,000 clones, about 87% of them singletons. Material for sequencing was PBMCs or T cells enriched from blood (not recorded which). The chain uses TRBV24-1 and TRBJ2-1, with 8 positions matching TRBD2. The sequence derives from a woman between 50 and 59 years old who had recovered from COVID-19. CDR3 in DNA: TGTGCCACCCGGGGCCGGGGGGGGATCGGGAATGAGCAGTTCTTC. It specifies CATRGRGGIGNEQFF.